This TCR beta chain was observed in a study of metastatic and nonmetastatic thyroid tumors. Study-level information: Where malignant and benign thyroid patients were concerned, repertoires were compared across blood and tumor or nodule tissue.

The study's findings and limits: TCR beta diversity was reportedly significantly higher in malignant thyroid tumors than benign nodules, in blood and tumor.

CDR1 and CDR2 (germline): MNHEY, SVGEGT. The CDR3 has 15 residues. The V segment lost 6 bases and the J segment 4 bases; nucleotides outside the gene matches: 6. With respect to this clone: Its antigen is currently unknown.

TCRdb re-called clones from the PCR reads using MiXCR. The sample contains roughly 58,000 clones, more than 3.5% of which appear only once. Nobody among the patients had been given any treatment before thyroid surgery. The clonotype comes from a female donor with papillary thyroid cancer or a benign thyroid nodule (not recorded which). Some clones in this sample may be carry-over from other donors' samples. Source material: blood. The rearrangement uses TRBV6-2 or TRBV6-3 and TRBJ2-1; the match to TRBD1 covers 10 bases. The CDR3 DNA sequence: TGTGCCAGCAGAGGGACAGGGGCGCTGTACAATGAGCAGTTCTTC. Amino acid sequence: CASRGTGALYNEQFF.